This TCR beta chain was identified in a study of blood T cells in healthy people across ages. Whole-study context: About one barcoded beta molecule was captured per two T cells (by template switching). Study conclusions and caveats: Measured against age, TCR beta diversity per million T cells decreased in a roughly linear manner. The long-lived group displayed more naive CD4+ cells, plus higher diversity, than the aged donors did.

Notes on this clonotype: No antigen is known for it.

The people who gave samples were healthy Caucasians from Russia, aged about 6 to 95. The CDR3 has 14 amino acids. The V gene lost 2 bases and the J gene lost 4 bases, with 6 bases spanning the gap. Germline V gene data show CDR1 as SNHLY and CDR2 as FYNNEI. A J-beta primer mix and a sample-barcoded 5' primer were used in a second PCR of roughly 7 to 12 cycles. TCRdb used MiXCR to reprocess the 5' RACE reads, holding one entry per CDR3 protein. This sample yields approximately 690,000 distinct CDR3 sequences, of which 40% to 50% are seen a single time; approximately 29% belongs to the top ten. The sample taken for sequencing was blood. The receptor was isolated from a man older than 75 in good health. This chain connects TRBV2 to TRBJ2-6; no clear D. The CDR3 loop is CASSERTGANVLTF. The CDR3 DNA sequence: TGTGCCAGCAGTGAAAGGACGGGGGCCAACGTCCTGACTTTC.